Here is one T cell receptor (beta chain) with its context. Its antigen is unknown. Base qualities are not at hand, and no much larger clone is one base apart. These data belong to a study of shared clonotypes between healthy human individuals (TCRdb year 2020). Describing the broader study: The cohort included three men and a couple of women between 18 and 49 years of age. For each donor, three plates each were used for CD4 naive and CD4 memory, two plates were used for CD8 naive, and one plate was used for CD8 memory. To estimate repertoire size and how much clonotype sharing occurs between individuals, the study deeply sequenced the blood TCR repertoires of a handful of healthy adults. Different laboratories and diverse techniques were used to prepare libraries and sequence TCR repertoires, to increase sequencing depth and limit assay-specific biases. Per donor, leukapheresis produced somewhere between about 0.94 and 8.9 billion PBMCs. The study at large found these results: When several donors were compared, the shared fraction of clonotypes was roughly 5% for naive CD4, 3.5% to 4% for naive CD8, about 2.5% for memory CD4, and 0.35% to 0.4% for memory CD8. Pairwise subsampling indicated that sequencing depth was expected to affect the degree of clonotype sharing among donors. Higher generation probabilities were observed for clonotypes shared by all four sorted-subset donors than for non-shared clonotypes. Rarefaction of sorted-subset datasets indicated incomplete sequencing despite the large sequencing depth. The genetic and exposure-history diversity represented was limited by the small number of donors. Sampling was limited to blood, and TCR repertoires in tissue likely differ from TCR repertoires in blood. Larger estimated clonotype richness was generally found for naive subsets than for memory subsets.

Healthy HIV-negative adults with no recently reported acute infections or vaccinations were included as donors. Only Caucasian adults living in Nashville, Tennessee, USA were represented among the donors. CD4+ T cells were enriched by magnetic negative selection; naive cells were then positively selected on CD45RA, and the negative fraction formed the memory subset. Blood was obtained by leukapheresis, after which PBMCs were separated by Ficoll-Histopaque density gradient centrifugation and cryopreserved in liquid nitrogen vapor phase. Purity and quantity of every magnetically sorted T cell population were checked by analytical flow cytometry. Genomic DNA was isolated from each sorted fraction and quantified by UV absorbance on a Nanodrop 2000c. Using the deep immunoSEQ assay, TCR CDR3 regions were amplified from genomic DNA by multiplex PCR. For each cell subset, the extracted genomic DNA was distributed evenly across all wells of several immunoSEQ 96-well plates, and each plate served as one replicate. For sorted subsets, around 0.2 ug of genomic DNA, equivalent to tens of thousands of T cell genomes, went into each replicate PCR. Purified libraries were quantified with a Qubit 3.0 fluorometer, sized on a Bioanalyzer 2100, and re-quantified with the KAPA Library Quantification kit. Every immunoSEQ 96-well plate was sequenced on a dedicated single-read 150-cycle Illumina NextSeq 550 flow cell. The authors' analysis ran thus. Because the immunoSEQ output included only junctional sequences and no quality scores, the filtering could not be the same as the filtering used for full-length reads. Sequences were annotated with PyIR, a Python wrapper for IgBLAST v1.9, and V/J genes and CDR3 were assigned using IMGT germline references. Reads were filtered out if the reads had weak V/J assignments (E-value above 1e-6), no CDR3, stop codons, out-of-frame junctions, or ambiguous translated residues. V3J clonotypes were defined as sequences sharing the same inferred V gene, J gene, and CDR3 amino acid sequence. Percentage overlap between repertoires was calculated by dividing the number of shared unique clonotypes by the size of the smaller repertoire. Repertoire richness was assessed with RTK rarefaction, the Chao1 estimator, and Recon v2.1 estimates of unobserved clonotypes. OLGA was used to compute generation probabilities for all TCRbeta clonotypes that the gDNA method yielded from several donors. What TCRdb holds here is the immuneACCESS table cut down to in-frame rearrangements. Part of the clones is not present; checked against another copy, under half of the missing clones reflect an unresolved V gene, and the others are unexplained. V and J calls plus clone size are reproduced from that table; the DNA served to infer D and trimming. The sample table records approximately 980,000 clones; 76% of these occur just once. The ten largest clones add up to approximately 1.5% of the sample.

This receptor was identified in a man between 18 and 29 years old in good health. Specimen: memory CD4+ T cells sorted from blood. Explained via the paper, the cell subset or site label denotes: CD45RA-negative fraction.

The sequenced DNA: TGTGCCAGCTCACCCCCCTCAAGGGGACCGTACGAGCAGTACTTC. Its protein reads: CASSPPSRGPYEQYF. The sequence joins TRBV18 to TRBJ2-7, with the D gene possibly TRBD1 or TRBD2, each one fitting 5 bases. The germline V gene supplies CDR1 KGHSH and CDR2 LQKENI. Taken from cysteine to phenylalanine, the CDR3 has 15 residues. Of all the DNA, just the CDR3 is kept, 45 bases in frame from base 1. V is shortened by 3 bases, J by 4 bases, and the region joining them spans 16 bases.